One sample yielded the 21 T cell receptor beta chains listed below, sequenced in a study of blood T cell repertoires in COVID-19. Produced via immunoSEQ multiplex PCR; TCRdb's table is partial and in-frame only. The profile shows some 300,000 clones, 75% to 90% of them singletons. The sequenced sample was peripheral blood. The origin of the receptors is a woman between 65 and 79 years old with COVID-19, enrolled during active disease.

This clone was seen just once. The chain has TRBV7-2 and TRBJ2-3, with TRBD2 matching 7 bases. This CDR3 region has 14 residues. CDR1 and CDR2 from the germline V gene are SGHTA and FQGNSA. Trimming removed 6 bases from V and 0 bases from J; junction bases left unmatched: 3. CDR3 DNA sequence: TGTGCCAGCAGGCGGGGGTCTAGCACAGATACGCAGTATTTT. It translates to CASRRGSSTDTQYF.

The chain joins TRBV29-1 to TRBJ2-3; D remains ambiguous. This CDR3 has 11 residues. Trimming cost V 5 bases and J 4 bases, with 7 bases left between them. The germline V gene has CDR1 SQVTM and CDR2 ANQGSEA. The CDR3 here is CSVPLPDTQYF. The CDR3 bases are TGCAGCGTTCCCCTCCCAGATACGCAGTATTTT.

In DNA, the CDR3 is TGTGCCAGCAGGGGGAACAGGGGCTACGAGCAGTACTTC. This sequence encodes CASRGNRGYEQYF. The chain is built from TRBV21-1 and TRBJ2-7; TRBD1, the table's D call, lacks a check against the DNA. TRBV21-1 is given as a pseudogene. CDR3 length: 13 residues.

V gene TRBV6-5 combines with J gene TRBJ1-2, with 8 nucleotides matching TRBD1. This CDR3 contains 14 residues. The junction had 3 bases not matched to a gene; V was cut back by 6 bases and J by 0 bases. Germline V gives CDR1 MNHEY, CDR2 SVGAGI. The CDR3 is CASSWGQANYGYTF. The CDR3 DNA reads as TGTGCCAGCAGCTGGGGACAGGCTAACTATGGCTACACCTTC.

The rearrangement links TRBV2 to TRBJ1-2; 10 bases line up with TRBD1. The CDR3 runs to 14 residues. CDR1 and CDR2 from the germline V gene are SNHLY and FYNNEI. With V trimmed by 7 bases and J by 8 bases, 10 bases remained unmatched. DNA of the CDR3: TGTGCCAGCAAACCGGGACAGGGGTTTTGGGGCTACACCTTC. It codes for CASKPGQGFWGYTF.

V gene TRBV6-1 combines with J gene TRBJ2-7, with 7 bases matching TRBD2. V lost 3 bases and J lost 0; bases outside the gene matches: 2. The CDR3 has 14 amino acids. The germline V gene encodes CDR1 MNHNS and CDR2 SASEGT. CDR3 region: CASSEGGSSYEQYF. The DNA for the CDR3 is TGTGCCAGCAGTGAGGGGGGGAGCTCCTACGAGCAGTACTTC.

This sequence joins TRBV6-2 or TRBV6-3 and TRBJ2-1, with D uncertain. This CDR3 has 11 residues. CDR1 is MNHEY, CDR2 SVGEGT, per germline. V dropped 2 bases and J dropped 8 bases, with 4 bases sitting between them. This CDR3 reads CASSYADEQFF. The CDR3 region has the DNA TGTGCCAGCAGTTACGCGGATGAGCAGTTCTTC.

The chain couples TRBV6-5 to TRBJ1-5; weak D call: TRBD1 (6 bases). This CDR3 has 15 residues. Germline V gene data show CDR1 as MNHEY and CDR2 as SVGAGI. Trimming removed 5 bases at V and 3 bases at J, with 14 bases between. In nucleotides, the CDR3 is TGTGCCAGCAGTAATTCAGGGGCGGCCAATCAGCCCCAGCATTTT. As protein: CASSNSGAANQPQHF.

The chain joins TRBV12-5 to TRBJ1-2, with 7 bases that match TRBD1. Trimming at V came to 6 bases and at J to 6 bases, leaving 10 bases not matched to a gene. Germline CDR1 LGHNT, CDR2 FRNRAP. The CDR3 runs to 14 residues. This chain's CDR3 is CASGLQGSGHGYTF. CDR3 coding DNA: TGTGCTAGTGGCCTACAGGGGTCGGGGCATGGCTACACCTTC.

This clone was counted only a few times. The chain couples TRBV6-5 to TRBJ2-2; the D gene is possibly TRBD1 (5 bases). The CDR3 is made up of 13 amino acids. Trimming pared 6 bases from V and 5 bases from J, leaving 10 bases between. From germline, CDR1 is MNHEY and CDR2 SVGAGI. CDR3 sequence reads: CASSRQGTGELFF. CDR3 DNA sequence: TGTGCCAGCAGCCGCCAGGGTACCGGGGAGCTGTTTTTT.

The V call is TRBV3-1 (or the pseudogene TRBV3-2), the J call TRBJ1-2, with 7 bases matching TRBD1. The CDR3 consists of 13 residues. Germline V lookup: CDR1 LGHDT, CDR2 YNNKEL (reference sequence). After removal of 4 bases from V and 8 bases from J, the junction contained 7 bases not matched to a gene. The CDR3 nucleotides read TGTGCCAGCAGCCCACAGGGGATGAGGGGCTACACCTTC. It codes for CASSPQGMRGYTF.

CDR3 sequence reads: CAWTSKTGYYGYTF. The CDR3 bases are TGTGCCTGGACCTCCAAAACAGGGTACTATGGCTACACCTTC. The chain couples TRBV30 to TRBJ1-2; possibly TRBD1 for D (6 bases). The V gene's germline CDR1 is GTSNPN and CDR2 SVGIG (reference sequence). This CDR3 has 14 amino acids. V lost 4 bases, J lost 3 bases, and 15 bases lay in between. Together with reference TRBV30 and TRBJ1-2, the CDR3 gives the full variable domain: SQTIHQWPATLVQPVGSPLSLECTVEGTSNPNLYWYRQAAGRGLQLLFYSVGIGQISSEVPQNLSASRPQDRQFILSSKKLLLSDSGFYLCAWTSKTGYYGYTFGSGTRLTVV.

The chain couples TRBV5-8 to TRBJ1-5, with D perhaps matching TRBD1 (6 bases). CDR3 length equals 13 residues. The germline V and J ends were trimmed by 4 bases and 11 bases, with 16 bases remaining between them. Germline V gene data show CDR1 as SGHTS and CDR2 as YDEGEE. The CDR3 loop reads CASSPEKGVTQHF. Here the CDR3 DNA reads TGTGCCAGCAGCCCAGAAAAGGGGGTTACCCAGCATTTT.

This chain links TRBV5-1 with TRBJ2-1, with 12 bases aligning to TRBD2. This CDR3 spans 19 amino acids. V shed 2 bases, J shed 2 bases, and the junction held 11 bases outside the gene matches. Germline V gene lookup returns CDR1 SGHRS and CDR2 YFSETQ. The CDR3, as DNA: TGCGCCAGCAGCTTCGGTCGGGTGGCTAGCGGGGGGGCCTACAATGAGCAGTTCTTC. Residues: CASSFGRVASGGAYNEQFF.

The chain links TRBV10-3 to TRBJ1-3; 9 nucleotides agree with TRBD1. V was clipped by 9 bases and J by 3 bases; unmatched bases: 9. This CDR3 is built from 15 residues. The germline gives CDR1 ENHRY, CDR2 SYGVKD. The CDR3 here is CAMQSGTGYGNTIYF. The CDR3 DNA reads TGTGCCATGCAGTCCGGGACAGGGTATGGAAACACCATATATTTT.

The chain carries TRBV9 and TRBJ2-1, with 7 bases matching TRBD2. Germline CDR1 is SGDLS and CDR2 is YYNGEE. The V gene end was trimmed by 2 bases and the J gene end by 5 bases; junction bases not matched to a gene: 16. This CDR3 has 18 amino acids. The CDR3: CASSVALREAGRDNEQFF. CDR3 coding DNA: TGTGCCAGCAGCGTTGCCCTCCGGGAAGCGGGGCGAGACAATGAGCAGTTCTTC.

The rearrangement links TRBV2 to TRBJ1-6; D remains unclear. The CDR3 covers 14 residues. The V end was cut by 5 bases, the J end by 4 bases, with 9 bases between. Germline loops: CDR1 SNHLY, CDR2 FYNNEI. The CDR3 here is CASSSTGYNSPLHF. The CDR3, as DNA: TGTGCCAGCAGTTCGACGGGTTATAATTCACCCCTCCACTTT.

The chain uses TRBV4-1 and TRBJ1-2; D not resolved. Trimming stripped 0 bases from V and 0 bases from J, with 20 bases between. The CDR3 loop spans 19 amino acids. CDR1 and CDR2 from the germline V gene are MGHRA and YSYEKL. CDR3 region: CASSQEVRYLGGTNYGYTF. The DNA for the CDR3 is TGCGCCAGCAGCCAAGAGGTCAGGTATTTGGGAGGTACTAACTATGGCTACACCTTC.

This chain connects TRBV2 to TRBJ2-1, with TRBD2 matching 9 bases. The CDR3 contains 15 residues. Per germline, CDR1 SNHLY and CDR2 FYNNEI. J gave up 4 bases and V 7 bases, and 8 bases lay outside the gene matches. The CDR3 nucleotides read TGTGCCAGCAAGGGGACAGCGGGGGGTTACAATGAGCAGTTCTTC. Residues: CASKGTAGGYNEQFF.

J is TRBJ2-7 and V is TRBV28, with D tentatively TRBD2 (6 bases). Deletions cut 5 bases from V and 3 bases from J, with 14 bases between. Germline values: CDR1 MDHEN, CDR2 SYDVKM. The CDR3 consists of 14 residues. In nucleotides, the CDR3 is TGTGCCAGCAGTAGGGGTCAGGGAGGCTACGAGCAGTACTTC. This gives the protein CASSRGQGGYEQYF.

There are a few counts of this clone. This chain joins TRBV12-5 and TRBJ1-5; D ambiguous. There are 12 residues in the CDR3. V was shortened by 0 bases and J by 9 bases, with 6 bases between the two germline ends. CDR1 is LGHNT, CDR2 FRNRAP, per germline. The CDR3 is CASGLVSGPQHF. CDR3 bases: TGTGCTAGTGGTTTGGTGAGCGGGCCCCAGCATTTT.